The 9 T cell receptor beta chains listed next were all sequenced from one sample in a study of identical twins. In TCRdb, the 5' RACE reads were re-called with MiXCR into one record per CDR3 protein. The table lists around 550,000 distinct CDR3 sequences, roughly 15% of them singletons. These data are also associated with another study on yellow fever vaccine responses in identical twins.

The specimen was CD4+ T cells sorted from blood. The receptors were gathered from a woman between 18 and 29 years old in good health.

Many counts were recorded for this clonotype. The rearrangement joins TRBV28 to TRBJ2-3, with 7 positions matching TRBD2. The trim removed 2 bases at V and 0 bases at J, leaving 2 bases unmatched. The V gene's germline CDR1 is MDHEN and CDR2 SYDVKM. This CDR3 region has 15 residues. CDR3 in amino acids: CASSLAGESTDTQYF. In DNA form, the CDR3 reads TGTGCCAGCAGTTTAGCGGGAGAAAGCACAGATACGCAGTATTTT. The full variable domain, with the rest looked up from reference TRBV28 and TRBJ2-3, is DVKVTQSSRYLVKRTGEKVFLECVQDMDHENMFWYRQDPGLGLRLIYFSYDVKMKEKGDIPEGYSVSREKKERFSLILESASTNQTSMYLCASSLAGESTDTQYFGPGTRLTVL.

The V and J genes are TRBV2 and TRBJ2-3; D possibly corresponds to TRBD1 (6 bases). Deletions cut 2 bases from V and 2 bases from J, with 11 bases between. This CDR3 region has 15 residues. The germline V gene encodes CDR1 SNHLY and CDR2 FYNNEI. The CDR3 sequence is CASSETGHYTDTQYF. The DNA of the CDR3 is TGTGCCAGCAGTGAAACGGGACATTACACAGATACGCAGTATTTT.

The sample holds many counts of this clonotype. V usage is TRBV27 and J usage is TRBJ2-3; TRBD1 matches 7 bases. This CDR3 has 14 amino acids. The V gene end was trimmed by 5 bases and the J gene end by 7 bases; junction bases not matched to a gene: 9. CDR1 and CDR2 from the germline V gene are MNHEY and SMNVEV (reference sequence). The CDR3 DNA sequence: TGTGCCAGCAGTCCCTTAACAGGGGTAAATACGCAGTATTTT. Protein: CASSPLTGVNTQYF.

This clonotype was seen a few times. The CDR3 loop is CASSPRDRNYGYTF. CDR3 in DNA: TGTGCCAGCAGTCCCAGGGATAGGAACTATGGCTACACCTTC. V and J are TRBV6-1 and TRBJ1-2; maybe TRBD1 (5 bases). Between the trimmed V and J ends, which lost 5 bases and 2 bases, there was a span of 12 bases. This CDR3 contains 14 residues. In germline, CDR1 is MNHNS, CDR2 SASEGT.

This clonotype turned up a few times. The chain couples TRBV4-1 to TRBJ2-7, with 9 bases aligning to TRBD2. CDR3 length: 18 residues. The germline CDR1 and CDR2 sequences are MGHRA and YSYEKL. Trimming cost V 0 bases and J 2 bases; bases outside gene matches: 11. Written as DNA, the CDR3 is TGCGCCAGCAGCCAAGAGTTGATATTAGCGGGAGCTACCTACGAGCAGTACTTC. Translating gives CASSQELILAGATYEQYF.

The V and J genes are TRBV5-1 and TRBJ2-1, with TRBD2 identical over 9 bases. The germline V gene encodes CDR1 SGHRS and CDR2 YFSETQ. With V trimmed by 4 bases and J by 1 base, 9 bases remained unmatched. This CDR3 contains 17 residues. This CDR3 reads CASSRPSGGMSYNEQFF. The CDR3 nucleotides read TGCGCCAGCAGCCGCCCCAGCGGGGGGATGTCCTACAATGAGCAGTTCTTC.

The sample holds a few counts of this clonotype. The CDR3 region is CSARVGVYGEAFF. The DNA for the CDR3 is TGCAGTGCCAGGGTGGGGGTCTATGGTGAAGCTTTCTTT. The V gene is TRBV20-1, the J gene TRBJ1-1; weak D call: TRBD1 (5 bases). This CDR3 spans 13 amino acids. From germline, CDR1 is DFQATT and CDR2 SNEGSKA (reference sequence). V shed 6 bases and J shed 7 bases, with 18 bases lying between them.

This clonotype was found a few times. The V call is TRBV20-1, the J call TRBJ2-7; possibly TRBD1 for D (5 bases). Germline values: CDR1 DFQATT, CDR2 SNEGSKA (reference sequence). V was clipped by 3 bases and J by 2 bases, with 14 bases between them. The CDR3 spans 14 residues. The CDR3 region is CSASRVSSAYEQYF. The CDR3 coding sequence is TGCAGTGCTAGCAGGGTGTCGTCCGCCTACGAGCAGTACTTC.

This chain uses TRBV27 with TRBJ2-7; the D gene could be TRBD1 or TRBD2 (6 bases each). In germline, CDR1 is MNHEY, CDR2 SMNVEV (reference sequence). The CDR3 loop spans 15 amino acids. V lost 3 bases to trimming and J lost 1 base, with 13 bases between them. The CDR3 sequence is CASSLIGGQSYEQYV. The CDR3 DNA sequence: TGTGCCAGCAGTTTGATCGGGGGCCAATCCTACGAGCAGTACGTC.